Following are 18 T cell receptor beta chains from one sample sequenced in a study of blood T cells in healthy people across ages. PCR was performed a second time for 7 to 11 cycles using a sample-barcoded 5' primer and a J-beta primer mix. From the 5' RACE reads, TCRdb called clonotypes with MiXCR, one entry per CDR3 protein. The data show more than 1.4 million distinct CDR3 sequences, 42% seen once. Material for sequencing was blood. Receptors originate from a woman between 18 and 30 years old in good health.

Worth noting for this clonotype: Compared with germline, one end of the junction differs, possibly owing to a read error. J is TRBJ1-2 and V is TRBV28, with D tentatively TRBD1 (5 bases). Germline V gene lookup returns CDR1 MDHEN and CDR2 SYDVKM. The CDR3 length is 15 residues. The CDR3 spells CASGFIQDTTYGYTF. DNA of the CDR3: TGTGCCAGCGGTTTTATTCAGGACACCACTTATGGCTACACCTTC.

This clonotype was found a few times. This sequence joins TRBV4-1 and TRBJ2-4, with D maybe TRBD1 (6 bases). The DNA end lines up better with TRBJ2-7; the J call may be wrong. The CDR3 covers 14 residues. Germline values: CDR1 MGHRA, CDR2 YSYEKL. The DNA of the CDR3 is TGCGCCAGCAGCCAAGTCGGTCAGGGGCGCGAGCAGTACTTC. This sequence encodes CASSQVGQGREQYF.

This clonotype turned up a few times. The chain joins TRBV10-1 to TRBJ2-5; 14 bases are a match to TRBD2. V lost 4 bases, J lost 5 bases, and 3 bases stayed unmatched. Germline-derived CDR1 and CDR2 are WNHNN and SYGVQD (reference sequence). This CDR3 has 15 residues. This CDR3 reads CASSGGTSGSETQYF. DNA for the CDR3: TGCGCCAGCAGTGGCGGGACTAGCGGGAGTGAGACCCAGTACTTC.

The chain is built from TRBV28 and TRBJ2-3; D is undetermined. Germline V gives CDR1 MDHEN, CDR2 SYDVKM. Trimming pared 11 bases from V and 7 bases from J, leaving 19 bases between. The CDR3 is 13 residues long. The CDR3 loop reads CASWPSEQNTQYF. The CDR3, as DNA: TGTGCCTCGTGGCCATCGGAACAAAATACGCAGTATTTT.

This clonotype was observed a few times. The V gene is TRBV14, the J gene TRBJ1-5, with D possibly matching TRBD1 (5 bases). There are 16 residues in the CDR3. Germline-derived CDR1 and CDR2 are SGHDN and FVKESK. Trimming took 1 base from V and 6 from J, leaving 16 bases between them. The CDR3 protein is CASSQVAQGDSQPQHF. The CDR3 nucleotides read TGTGCCAGCAGCCAAGTGGCGCAGGGCGATAGTCAGCCCCAGCATTTT.

CDR3: CASSQERRQGVGYGYTF. In DNA form, the CDR3 reads TGTGCCAGCAGCCAAGAGAGACGGCAGGGGGTAGGTTATGGCTACACCTTC. This chain links TRBV4-2 with TRBJ1-2; TRBD1 matches at 7 bases. This CDR3 is 17 amino acids long. The germline gives CDR1 LGHNA, CDR2 YNFKEQ. Trimming took 0 bases from V and 5 from J; bases not matched to a gene: 12.

The V call is TRBV2, the J call TRBJ2-1; 8 bases are shared with TRBD2. V trimming: 6 bases; J trimming: 0 bases; junction bases outside the gene matches: 4. This CDR3 is 15 amino acids long. Germline V gene data show CDR1 as SNHLY and CDR2 as FYNNEI. CDR3 amino acids: CASRTGTSSYNEQFF. CDR3 DNA: TGTGCCAGCAGGACCGGGACTAGCTCCTACAATGAGCAGTTCTTC.

The J gene is TRBJ2-3, the V gene TRBV6-2 or TRBV6-3; maybe TRBD2 (6 bases). The CDR3 is made up of 17 amino acids. V gave up 8 bases and J gave up 0 bases, with 21 bases separating them. Germline V gene lookup returns CDR1 MNHEY and CDR2 SVGEGT. This chain's CDR3 is CASGPPPGRGSTDTQYF. In nucleotides, the CDR3 is TGTGCCAGCGGCCCACCTCCGGGTCGGGGGAGCACAGATACGCAGTATTTT.

Only a few counts were recorded for this clonotype. DNA of the CDR3: TGTGCCAGCAGCGCTCTTGGGACAGGGCCTATAGGGACCCAGTACTTC. Its translation is CASSALGTGPIGTQYF. The gene calls are TRBV7-2 and TRBJ2-5; 9 nucleotides line up with TRBD1. The CDR3 runs 16 residues. CDR1 SGHTA and CDR2 FQGNSA come from the germline V gene. Trimming cost V 5 bases and J 7 bases; bases outside gene matches: 14. The entire variable domain, with the rest obtained from reference TRBV7-2 and TRBJ2-5, is as follows: GAGVSQSPSNKVTEKGKDVELRCDPISGHTALYWYRQSLGQGLEFLIYFQGNSAPDKSGLPSDRFSAERTGGSVSTLTIQRTQQEDSAVYLCASSALGTGPIGTQYFGPGTRLLVL.

This clonotype was seen more than once but under ten times. This sequence joins TRBV12-3 or TRBV12-4 and TRBJ1-4; D ambiguous. This CDR3 region has 15 residues. V was cut by 6 bases and J by 8 bases, with 19 bases left in between. CDR3 nucleotides: TGTGCCAGCAGACCATCCTGGGCCTCGGAGGAAAAACTGTTTTTT. Its translation: CASRPSWASEEKLFF.

The chain couples TRBV20-1 to TRBJ2-5; unclear D gene. Germline V gene lookup returns CDR1 DFQATT and CDR2 SNEGSKA (reference sequence). The CDR3 loop spans 14 amino acids. Trimming pared 0 bases from V and 2 bases from J, leaving 10 bases between. As DNA, the CDR3 is TGCAGTGCTAGAGATTGGCCACAACAAGAGACCCAGTACTTC. This encodes CSARDWPQQETQYF.

The chain combines TRBV6-5 with TRBJ2-1; TRBD2 is a possible D gene (5 bases). In germline, CDR1 is MNHEY, CDR2 SVGAGI. Trimming pared 0 bases from V and 3 bases from J, leaving 12 bases between. The CDR3 extends over 16 amino acids. The CDR3 region is CASSYSDGLSYNEQFF. DNA of the CDR3: TGTGCCAGCAGTTACTCGGATGGACTGAGCTACAATGAGCAGTTCTTC.

There are a few counts of this clonotype. The chain carries TRBV3-1 and TRBJ1-2; D might be TRBD1 (5 bases). Germline CDR1 reads LGHDT; CDR2 reads YNNKEL (reference sequence). Trimming took 0 bases from V and 2 from J, leaving 10 bases between them. This CDR3 is 15 amino acids long. The CDR3 sequence: CASSQEDTGNYGYTF. The DNA of the CDR3 is TGTGCCAGCAGCCAAGAGGATACAGGAAACTATGGCTACACCTTC.

The genes are TRBV6-6 and TRBJ1-2, with 8 bases matching TRBD1. The CDR3 is 16 amino acids. With 2 bases clipped from V and 4 bases from J, the junction kept 9 bases outside the gene matches. The germline CDR1 and CDR2 sequences are MNHNY and SVGAGI (reference sequence). CDR3 residues: CASSYQTGQGAYGYTF. The CDR3 nucleotides are TGTGCCAGCAGTTACCAGACCGGACAGGGTGCCTATGGCTACACCTTC.

The rearrangement links TRBV4-1 to TRBJ1-1, with D perhaps matching TRBD1 (6 bases). CDR1 is MGHRA and CDR2 is YSYEKL in the germline V gene. Trimming removed 4 bases at V and 7 bases at J, with 16 bases between. The CDR3 is made up of 14 amino acids. Here the CDR3 DNA reads TGCGCCAGCAGCCCCGTCAGGGGCAGCTTTGAAGCTTTCTTT. It yields the protein CASSPVRGSFEAFF.

The chain employs TRBV10-3 and TRBJ1-2; D remains ambiguous. Looked up from germline, CDR1 is ENHRY and CDR2 is SYGVKD. V was shortened by 3 bases and J by 2 bases, with 13 bases between the two germline ends. This CDR3 spans 15 amino acids. The CDR3 reads CAISEDVLFNYGYTF. CDR3 DNA: TGTGCCATCAGTGAAGACGTCCTATTCAACTATGGCTACACCTTC.

The chain couples TRBV7-9 to TRBJ1-3; D is perhaps TRBD1 (6 bases). This CDR3 contains 14 residues. V was cut by 5 bases and J by 8 bases, with 16 bases left in between. Germline assignment: CDR1 SEHNR and CDR2 FQNEAQ (reference sequence). The CDR3 sequence is CASSPPGHLHTIYF. The CDR3 coding sequence is TGTGCCAGCAGCCCCCCGGGACACCTACACACCATATATTTT.

This chain connects TRBV6-5 to TRBJ2-1; 8 bases match TRBD2. Germline-derived CDR1 and CDR2 are MNHEY and SVGAGI. V lost 9 bases and J lost 6; bases outside the gene matches: 10. The CDR3 length is 14 residues. CDR3 amino acids: CASHGGAFPNEQFF. The CDR3 DNA is TGTGCCAGTCACGGGGGGGCCTTTCCCAATGAGCAGTTCTTC.